These T cell receptor beta chains were read from a single sample in a study of shared clonotypes between healthy human individuals. Some clones are missing from TCRdb's copy, which holds only in-frame ones; the method was immunoSEQ multiplex PCR. The data show about 1.5 million clones, about 96% seen once. Material for sequencing was naive CD4+ T cells sorted from blood. The source is a man younger than 45 in good health. Each CDR3 is given with its conserved first and last residue. Size tells how often a clone was seen (once, few, many) or the class of an expanded clone, and some rows leave it out.

j_call clone_size v_call cdr3_aa
TRBJ2-3 once TRBV10-1 CASSESTSGLNTDTQYF
TRBJ1-5 once TRBV28 CASSSYGRPQHF
TRBJ2-4 NA TRBV9 CASSVGASGSAENIQYF
TRBJ2-1 NA TRBV5-6 CASSPRPGTYNEQFF
TRBJ2-7 NA TRBV13 CASSLGTSLYEQYF
TRBJ2-7 once TRBV27 CASSFWQGSVYEQYF
TRBJ2-1 NA TRBV19 CASVYNEQFF
TRBJ2-7 NA TRBV6-6 CASSYSPGSGEQYF
TRBJ2-1 NA TRBV20-1 CSGAPEGEQFF
TRBJ2-3 NA TRBV27 CASSPTLFAAHTDTQYF
TRBJ2-4 NA TRBV7-8 CASSLKDSRAYF
TRBJ1-2 NA TRBV18 CASSPQGTGLMGYTF
TRBJ2-1 NA TRBV5-4 CASSSGTSGNNEQFF
TRBJ1-2 NA TRBV5-6 CASSLPGTGVSVSGYTF
TRBJ1-4 NA TRBV30 CAWNRATNEKLFF
TRBJ2-3 NA TRBV2 CASSVGQGEDTQYF